The sequence of this T cell receptor (beta chain) was determined in a study of blood T cell repertoires in COVID-19. Study background: Spain, Italy and the United States supplied samples that represented acute and convalescent COVID-19. From T cells, B-cell-depleted T cells, or PBMCs came the material, which was cDNA or gDNA.

Authors' processing steps: The assay estimated nucleated cells by amplifying reference gene primers. Sequencing used immunoSEQ multiplex PCR; TCRdb keeps in-frame clones, though not all of them. D and trimming come from the DNA, and the V and J calls and clone size come from that table. The profile covers roughly 140,000 clones, with roughly four fifths appearing a single time and approximately 6.1% taken by the ten largest. CDR1 is LGHNA, CDR2 YSLEER, per germline. This CDR3 has 15 residues. V was pared by 1 base and J by 6 bases, with 7 bases of the junction left unmatched. The source material was peripheral blood. The gene calls are TRBV4-3 and TRBJ2-3; 7 bases fit TRBD2. The sequence was collected from a human donor in a cohort sampled during active COVID-19. CDR3 sequence reads: CASSQGLAPSDTQYF. The CDR3, as DNA: TGCGCCAGCAGCCAAGGACTAGCCCCCAGCGATACGCAGTATTTT.